This record covers a single T cell receptor (beta chain). The sample belongs to a study of blood T cell repertoires in COVID-19. Background on the study: From T cells, B-cell-depleted T cells, or PBMCs came the material, which was cDNA or gDNA.

As originally analysed: Reference gene primer amplification yielded estimated nucleated cell counts. Data came from immunoSEQ multiplex PCR; TCRdb stores just in-frame clones and leaves some out. Clone size and V and J calls were adopted from that table, with D and trimming inferred from the DNA. The table includes about 230,000 clones, 75% to 90% detected once. Germline V gene sequence: CDR1 SGHVS, CDR2 FQNEAQ. The CDR3 has 14 amino acids. V gave up 6 bases and J gave up 7 bases; unmatched junction bases: 11. Sequences were obtained from peripheral blood. The receptor was derived from a man aged 35-49 years with acute or convalescent COVID-19. The chain recombines TRBV7-8 with TRBJ1-2; the match to TRBD1 covers 7 bases. CDR3 region: CASRPAGGESGYTF. The CDR3 bases are TGTGCCAGCAGGCCGGCAGGGGGTGAGAGTGGCTACACCTTC.